One T cell receptor beta chain is described in this entry. Its matching antigen is unknown. The sample is drawn from a study of cytomegalovirus exposure and HLA in healthy donors. Study-level points and caveats: Later, an analysis showed that TCR beta chains associated with HLA were more clonally expanded than others that were equally common.

Use of 60 Vbeta and 13 Jbeta primers characterized the PCR. Produced via immunoSEQ multiplex PCR; TCRdb's table is partial and in-frame only. The sample shows about 190,000 clones, approximately 78% of them seen only once. What was sequenced was PBMCs. The TCR was taken from a woman aged 18-29 years in good health and CMV-seronegative.

The CDR3 coding sequence is TGTGCCAGCAGTTACCCGGACAGATACTACGAGCAGTACTTC. Amino acid sequence: CASSYPDRYYEQYF. The rearrangement uses TRBV6-5 and TRBJ2-7, with a possible D match to TRBD1 (6 bases). V lost 2 bases and J lost 3, with 11 bases in between. The CDR3 sequence is 14 residues long. Per the germline V gene, CDR1 is MNHEY and CDR2 is SVGAGI.